These 14 T cell receptor beta chains originate from one sample sequenced in a study of glioma-infiltrating T cells (TCRdb year 2016). The reads were generated on an Illumina MiSeq. The iRepertoire nested amplicon-rescue multiplex PCR (arm-PCR) platform was used to amplify TCR alpha and beta CDR3 regions from RNA. The public sequencing data were trimmed at Q25 with fastp and processed into clonotypes with MiXCR by TCRdb, which kept only in-frame beta chains. Here each entry gathers all rows of one CDR3 protein and keeps the most common genes and DNA. The sample table records under 150,000 distinct CDR3 sequences; more than 20% of these occur just once. Of the sample, under 35% is held by the ten largest clones. The sequencing sample was made of glioma tissue, nonneoplastic brain tissue, or PBMCs (not recorded which). These receptors originate from a human donor with low-grade glioma or glioblastoma, undergoing nonglioma brain surgery, or in good health (not recorded which).

This clonotype was observed at least ten times. This chain joins TRBV6-1 and TRBJ2-7; TRBD1 aligns across 9 bases. The V segment lost 1 base and the J segment 2 bases; nucleotides outside the gene matches: 3. Germline V CDR1 and CDR2: MNHNS, SASEGT. The CDR3 spans 15 residues. CDR3 protein: CASSEGGTGTYEQYV. CDR3 nucleotide sequence: TGTGCCAGCAGTGAAGGAGGGACAGGGACCTACGAGCAGTACGTC.

The chain carries TRBV6-2 or TRBV6-3 and TRBJ2-2, with 8 bases aligning to TRBD2. J gave up 0 bases and V 1 base, and 7 bases lay outside the gene matches. This CDR3 has 18 residues. Germline CDR1 and CDR2: MNHEY and SVGEGT. The CDR3 reads CASSYYWASGPNTGELFF. The CDR3, as DNA: TGTGCCAGCAGTTACTATTGGGCTAGCGGGCCGAACACCGGGGAGCTGTTTTTT.

This chain uses TRBV18 with TRBJ2-1; 7 nucleotides match TRBD2. Germline V lookup: CDR1 KGHSH, CDR2 LQKENI. The CDR3 runs to 15 residues. V was pared by 3 bases and J by 6 bases, with 8 bases of the junction left unmatched. CDR3 loop: CASSPPTGRVNEQFF. CDR3 coding DNA: TGTGCCAGCTCACCCCCGACTGGGAGGGTCAATGAGCAGTTCTTC.

This chain links TRBV20-1 with TRBJ2-5, with D perhaps TRBD2 (6 bases). CDR1 DFQATT and CDR2 SNEGSKA come from the germline V gene (reference sequence). The CDR3 spans 15 residues. V lost 0 bases to trimming and J lost 3 bases, with 14 bases between them. CDR3: CSARDLATAEETQYF. The CDR3 DNA reads TGCAGTGCTAGAGATCTAGCGACTGCTGAAGAGACCCAGTACTTC.

This clonotype has ten or more counts. The V gene is TRBV27, the J gene TRBJ1-2; D may be TRBD1 (6 bases). From germline, CDR1 is MNHEY and CDR2 SMNVEV (reference sequence). Trimming took off 6 bases at V and 8 bases at J, with 13 bases between the two ends. CDR3 length: 12 residues. In DNA form, the CDR3 reads TGTGCCAGCAGCCCAGGGGTTGGCGGCTACACCTTC. It specifies CASSPGVGGYTF.

This clonotype was recorded many times. The J gene is TRBJ1-1, the V gene TRBV6-6; D call uncertain. The CDR3 runs to 14 residues. Trimming took off 2 bases at V and 6 bases at J, with 13 bases between the two ends. The germline V gene has CDR1 MNHNY and CDR2 SVGAGI (reference sequence). As DNA, the CDR3 is TGTGCCAGCAGTTACGGACGGGAGAATGCTGAAGCTTTCTTT. Protein product: CASSYGRENAEAFF.

The chain has TRBV28 and TRBJ2-7; 10 bases agree with TRBD1. Trimming cost V 7 bases and J 2 bases; bases outside gene matches: 11. The CDR3 has 16 amino acids. Germline values: CDR1 MDHEN, CDR2 SYDVKM. CDR3 loop: CASTPGGTGETYEQYV. The CDR3 bases are TGTGCCAGCACCCCAGGAGGGACAGGGGAAACCTACGAGCAGTACGTC.

The chain employs TRBV29-1 and TRBJ1-1, with TRBD1 matching 8 bases. CDR1 and CDR2 from the germline V gene are SQVTM and ANQGSEA. The CDR3 totals 15 residues. With 1 base clipped from V and 3 bases from J, the junction kept 7 bases outside the gene matches. The CDR3 is CSVEGGLQGDTEAFF. CDR3 sequence (DNA): TGCAGCGTTGAAGGCGGATTACAGGGGGACACTGAAGCTTTCTTT.

This clonotype has a handful of counts. V is TRBV6-1 and J is TRBJ1-1; D gene unclear. Germline V gene lookup returns CDR1 MNHNS and CDR2 SASEGT. The CDR3 is 16 amino acids. Trimming pared 7 bases from V and 3 bases from J, leaving 21 bases between. This CDR3 reads CASNYRAAGMDTEAFF. CDR3 DNA: TGTGCCAGCAATTATAGGGCGGCGGGGATGGACACTGAAGCTTTCTTT.

The J gene is TRBJ2-6, the V gene TRBV20-1; D unclear. Trimming removed 5 bases at V and 4 bases at J, with 15 bases between. Germline V gene lookup returns CDR1 DFQATT and CDR2 SNEGSKA (reference sequence). The length of the CDR3 is 15 residues. The CDR3 spells CSAHPQVAGANVLTF. DNA of the CDR3: TGCAGTGCTCATCCGCAGGTCGCGGGGGCCAACGTCCTGACTTTC.

This clonotype was picked up a small number of times. This chain joins TRBV2 and TRBJ1-4, with 7 bases matching TRBD1. V lost 10 bases, J lost 4 bases, and 3 bases stayed unmatched. The CDR3 length is 12 residues. Germline V lookup: CDR1 SNHLY, CDR2 FYNNEI. The DNA of the CDR3 is TGTGCCACCCGGGACAGTAATGAAAAACTGTTTTTT. Encoded protein: CATRDSNEKLFF.

Notes on this clonotype: Being one base from a much bigger clone, this may be a read error. The chain combines TRBV6-6 with TRBJ2-3, with D perhaps matching TRBD1 or TRBD2 (5 bases each). CDR1 is MNHNY and CDR2 is SVGAGI in the germline V gene (reference sequence). The CDR3 has 19 residues. V was trimmed by 2 bases and J by 3 bases, leaving 24 bases between them. The CDR3 sequence: CASSYEYAGTLRETDTQYF. Here the CDR3 DNA reads TGTGCCAGCAGTTACGAATATGCCGGGACGCTGCGTGAGACAGATACGCAGTATTTT.

This clonotype has at least ten counts. This sequence joins TRBV7-2 and TRBJ2-3; D unresolved. CDR1 and CDR2 (germline): SGHTA, FQGNSA. V shed 1 base and J shed 6 bases, with 8 bases lying between them. The CDR3 contains 13 residues. CDR3 sequence: CASSLEAKDTQYF. Here the CDR3 DNA reads TGTGCCAGCAGCTTAGAGGCTAAGGATACGCAGTATTTT.

The V call is TRBV29-1, the J call TRBJ1-1; D not certain. The germline V gene has CDR1 SQVTM and CDR2 ANQGSEA. The CDR3 consists of 13 residues. V gave up 4 bases and J gave up 4 bases, with 13 bases separating them. CDR3 region: CSVVGSPGTEAFF. CDR3 DNA sequence: TGCAGCGTTGTTGGCTCGCCGGGCACTGAAGCTTTCTTT.